This TCR beta chain is from a study of tumor-infiltrating lymphocytes in oesophageal squamous cell carcinoma. TCRdb processed the PCR reads anew with MiXCR; each CDR3 protein has one entry. The table shows about 19,000 distinct CDR3 sequences, with about 40% occurring only once. Sequences were obtained from normal esophageal tissue next to the tumor. This receptor was identified in a male donor with esophageal squamous cell carcinoma.

This chain's CDR3 is CASSWGGPNNEQFF. In DNA form, the CDR3 reads TGTGCCAGCAGCTGGGGCGGACCAAACAATGAGCAGTTCTTC. This chain connects TRBV7-3 to TRBJ2-1, with TRBD1 as a possible D gene (5 bases). Per germline, CDR1 SGHTA and CDR2 FQGTGA. The length of the CDR3 is 14 residues. V was shortened by 4 bases and J by 5 bases, with 12 bases between the two germline ends. Full variable domain (missing parts from reference TRBV7-3 and TRBJ2-1): GAGVSQTPSNKVTEKGKYVELRCDPISGHTALYWYRQSLGQGPEFLIYFQGTGAADDSGLPNDRFFAVRPEGSVSTLKIQRTERGDSAVYLCASSWGGPNNEQFFGPGTRLTVL.